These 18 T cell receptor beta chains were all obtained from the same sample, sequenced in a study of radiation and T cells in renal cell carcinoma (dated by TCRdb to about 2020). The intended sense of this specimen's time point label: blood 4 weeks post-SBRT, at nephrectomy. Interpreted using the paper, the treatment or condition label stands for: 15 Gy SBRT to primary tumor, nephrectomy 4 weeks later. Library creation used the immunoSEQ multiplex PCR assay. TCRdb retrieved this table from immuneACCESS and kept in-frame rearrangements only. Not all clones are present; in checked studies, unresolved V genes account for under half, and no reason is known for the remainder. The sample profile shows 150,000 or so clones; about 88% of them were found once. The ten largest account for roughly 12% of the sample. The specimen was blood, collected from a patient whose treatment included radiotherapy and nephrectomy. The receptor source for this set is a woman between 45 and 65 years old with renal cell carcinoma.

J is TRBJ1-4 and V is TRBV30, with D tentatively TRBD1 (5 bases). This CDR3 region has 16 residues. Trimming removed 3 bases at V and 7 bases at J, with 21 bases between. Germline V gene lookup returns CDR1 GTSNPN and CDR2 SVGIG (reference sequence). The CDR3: CAWRDVRVSSTEKLFF. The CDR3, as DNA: TGTGCCTGGAGGGATGTCAGGGTTTCCTCCACTGAAAAACTGTTTTTT. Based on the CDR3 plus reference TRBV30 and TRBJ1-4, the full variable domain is SQTIHQWPATLVQPVGSPLSLECTVEGTSNPNLYWYRQAAGRGLQLLFYSVGIGQISSEVPQNLSASRPQDRQFILSSKKLLLSDSGFYLCAWRDVRVSSTEKLFFGSGTQLSVL.

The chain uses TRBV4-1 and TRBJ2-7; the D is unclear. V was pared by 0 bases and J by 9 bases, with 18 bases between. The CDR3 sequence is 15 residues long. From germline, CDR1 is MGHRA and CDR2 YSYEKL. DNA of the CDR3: TGCGCCAGCAGCCAAGAACTTACCAGGCAAAACCGGCAGTACTTC. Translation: CASSQELTRQNRQYF.

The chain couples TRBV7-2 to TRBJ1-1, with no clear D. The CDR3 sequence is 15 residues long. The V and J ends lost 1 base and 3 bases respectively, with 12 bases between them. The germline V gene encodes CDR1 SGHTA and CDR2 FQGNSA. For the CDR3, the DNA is TGTGCCAGCAGCTTAGAATGGGCGATCGACACTGAAGCTTTCTTT. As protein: CASSLEWAIDTEAFF. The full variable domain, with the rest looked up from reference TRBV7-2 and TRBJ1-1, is GAGVSQSPSNKVTEKGKDVELRCDPISGHTALYWYRQSLGQGLEFLIYFQGNSAPDKSGLPSDRFSAERTGGSVSTLTIQRTQQEDSAVYLCASSLEWAIDTEAFFGQGTRLTVV.

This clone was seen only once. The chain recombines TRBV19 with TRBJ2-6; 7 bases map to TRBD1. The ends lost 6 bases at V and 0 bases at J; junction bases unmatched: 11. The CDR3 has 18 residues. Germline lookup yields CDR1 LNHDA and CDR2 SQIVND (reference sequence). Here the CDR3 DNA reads TGTGCCAGTAGCTCACCGGGACAGCTAGGCTCTGGGGCCAACGTCCTGACTTTC. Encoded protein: CASSSPGQLGSGANVLTF.

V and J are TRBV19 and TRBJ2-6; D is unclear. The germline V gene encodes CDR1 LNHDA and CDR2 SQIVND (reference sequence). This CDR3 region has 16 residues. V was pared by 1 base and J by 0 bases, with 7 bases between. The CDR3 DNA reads TGTGCCAGTAGTATAGGGACCAACTCTGGGGCCAACGTCCTGACTTTC. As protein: CASSIGTNSGANVLTF.

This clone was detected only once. The DNA for the CDR3 is TGTGCCAGCAGTATCTTTCAGGGTAACTATGGCTACACCTTC. Translation gives CASSIFQGNYGYTF. The chain is built from TRBV6-1 and TRBJ1-2; D is possibly TRBD1 (5 bases). The V end was cut by 5 bases, the J end by 1 base, with 11 bases between. The CDR3 extends over 14 amino acids. CDR1 is MNHNS and CDR2 is SASEGT in the germline V gene.

CDR3 amino acids: CASSLVGVPQYEQYF. CDR3 DNA: TGCGCCAGCAGCTTGGTGGGGGTTCCTCAATACGAGCAGTACTTC. V usage is TRBV5-1 and J usage is TRBJ2-7, with D perhaps given as TRBD1 or TRBD2 (5 bases each). The ends were cut back, 0 bases at V and 4 bases at J, with 14 bases in the middle. Germline V gene lookup returns CDR1 SGHRS and CDR2 YFSETQ. CDR3 length equals 15 residues.

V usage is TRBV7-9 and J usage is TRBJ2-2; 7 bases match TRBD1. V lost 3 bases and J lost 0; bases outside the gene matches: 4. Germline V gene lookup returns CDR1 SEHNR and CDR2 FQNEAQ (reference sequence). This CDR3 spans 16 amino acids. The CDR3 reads CASSLDRSANTGELFF. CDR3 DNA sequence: TGTGCCAGCAGCTTGGACAGGTCGGCGAACACCGGGGAGCTGTTTTTT.

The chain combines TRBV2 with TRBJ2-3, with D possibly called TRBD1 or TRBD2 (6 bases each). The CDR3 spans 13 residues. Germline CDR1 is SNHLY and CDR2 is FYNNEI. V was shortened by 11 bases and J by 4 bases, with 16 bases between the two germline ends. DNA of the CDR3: TGTGCCCAGGGACGGGGGCCTCCAGATACGCAGTATTTT. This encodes CAQGRGPPDTQYF.

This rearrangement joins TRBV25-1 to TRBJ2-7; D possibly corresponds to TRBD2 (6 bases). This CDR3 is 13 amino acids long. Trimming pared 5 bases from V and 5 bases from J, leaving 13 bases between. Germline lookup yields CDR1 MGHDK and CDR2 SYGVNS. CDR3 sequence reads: CASSKREAHEQYF. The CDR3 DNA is TGTGCCAGCAGTAAAAGGGAGGCCCACGAGCAGTACTTC.

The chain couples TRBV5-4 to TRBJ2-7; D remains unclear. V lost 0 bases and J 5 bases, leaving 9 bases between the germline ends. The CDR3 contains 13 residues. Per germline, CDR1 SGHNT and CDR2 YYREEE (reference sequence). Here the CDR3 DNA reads TGTGCCAGCAGCTTGGACTTGTCCCACGAGCAGTACTTC. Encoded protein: CASSLDLSHEQYF.

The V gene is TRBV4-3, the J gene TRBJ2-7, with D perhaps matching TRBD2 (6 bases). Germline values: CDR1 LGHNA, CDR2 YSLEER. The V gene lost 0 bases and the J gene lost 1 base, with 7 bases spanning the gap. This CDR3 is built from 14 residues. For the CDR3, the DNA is TGCGCCAGCAGCCAAGATCGGGGGTCCTACGAGCAGTACTTC. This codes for CASSQDRGSYEQYF.

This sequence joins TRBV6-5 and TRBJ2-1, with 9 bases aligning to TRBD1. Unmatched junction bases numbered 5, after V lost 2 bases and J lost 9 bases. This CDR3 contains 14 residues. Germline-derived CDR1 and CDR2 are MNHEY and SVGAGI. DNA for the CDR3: TGTGCCAGCAGTTACGGACAGGGGCTCAGTGAGCAGTTCTTC. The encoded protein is CASSYGQGLSEQFF.

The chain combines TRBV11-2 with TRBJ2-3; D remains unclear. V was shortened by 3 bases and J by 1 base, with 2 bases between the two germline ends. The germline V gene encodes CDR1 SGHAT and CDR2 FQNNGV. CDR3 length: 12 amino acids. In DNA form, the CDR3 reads TGTGCCAGCAGCTTTCGCACAGATACGCAGTATTTT. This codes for CASSFRTDTQYF.

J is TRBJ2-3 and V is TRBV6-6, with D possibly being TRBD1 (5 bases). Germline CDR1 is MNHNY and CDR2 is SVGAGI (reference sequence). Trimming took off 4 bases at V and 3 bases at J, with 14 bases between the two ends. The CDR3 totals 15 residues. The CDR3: CASSSFQGLTDTQYF. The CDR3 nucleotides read TGTGCCAGCAGTTCCTTCCAGGGATTGACAGATACGCAGTATTTT.

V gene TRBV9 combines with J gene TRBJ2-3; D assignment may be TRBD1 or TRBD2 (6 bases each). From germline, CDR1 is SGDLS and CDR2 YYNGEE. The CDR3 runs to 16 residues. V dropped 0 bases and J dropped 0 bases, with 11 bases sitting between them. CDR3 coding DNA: TGTGCCAGCAGCGTAGGAGGGGGGCGCAGCACAGATACGCAGTATTTT. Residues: CASSVGGGRSTDTQYF.

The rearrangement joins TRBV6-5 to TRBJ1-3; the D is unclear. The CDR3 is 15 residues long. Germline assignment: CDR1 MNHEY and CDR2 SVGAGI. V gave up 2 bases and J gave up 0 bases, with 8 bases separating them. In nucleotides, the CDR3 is TGTGCCAGCAGTTACGGCAGACTCTCTGGAAACACCATATATTTT. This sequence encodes CASSYGRLSGNTIYF.

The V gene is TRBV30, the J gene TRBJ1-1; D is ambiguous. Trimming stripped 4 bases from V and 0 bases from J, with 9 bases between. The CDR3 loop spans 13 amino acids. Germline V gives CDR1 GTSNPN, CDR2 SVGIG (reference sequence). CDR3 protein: CAWTGGLNTEAFF. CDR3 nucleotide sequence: TGTGCCTGGACAGGAGGCCTGAACACTGAAGCTTTCTTT.